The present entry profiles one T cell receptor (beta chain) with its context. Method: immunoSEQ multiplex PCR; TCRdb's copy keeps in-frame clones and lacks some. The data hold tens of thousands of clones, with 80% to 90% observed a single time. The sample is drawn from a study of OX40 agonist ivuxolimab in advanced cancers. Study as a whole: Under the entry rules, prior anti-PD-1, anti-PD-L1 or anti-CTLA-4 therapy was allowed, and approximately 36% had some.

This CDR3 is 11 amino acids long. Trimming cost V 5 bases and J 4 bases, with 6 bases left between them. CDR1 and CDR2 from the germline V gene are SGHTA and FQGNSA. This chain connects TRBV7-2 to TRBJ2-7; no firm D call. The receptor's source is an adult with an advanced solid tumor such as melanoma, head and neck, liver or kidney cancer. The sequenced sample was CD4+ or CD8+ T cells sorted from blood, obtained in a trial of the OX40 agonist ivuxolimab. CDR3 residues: CASSPLYEQYF. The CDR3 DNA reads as TGTGCCAGCAGCCCCCTTTACGAGCAGTACTTC. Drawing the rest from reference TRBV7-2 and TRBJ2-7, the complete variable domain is GAGVSQSPSNKVTEKGKDVELRCDPISGHTALYWYRQSLGQGLEFLIYFQGNSAPDKSGLPSDRFSAERTGGSVSTLTIQRTQQEDSAVYLCASSPLYEQYFGPGTRLTVT.